The rows below give T cell receptor beta chains drawn from one sample of a study of cytomegalovirus exposure and HLA in healthy donors. The assay was immunoSEQ multiplex PCR, and TCRdb's table has in-frame clones only and misses some. Of more than 95,000 clones listed, 60% to 85% were seen once; the top ten hold less than 2%. The sample was PBMCs. The source is a man in his fifties or sixties in good health and CMV-seronegative. Both conserved end residues are part of each CDR3. The D gene is left open where the match is weak. The size field is filled for only some rows; it gives once, few, many or a size class.

v_call: TRBV5-1; clone_size: NA; j_call: TRBJ1-6; d_call: NA; cdr3_nt: TGCGCCAGCAGCTTGGGATGGGAGACGGCTAGCTCCTATAATTCACCCCTCCACTTT; cdr3_aa: CASSLGWETASSYNSPLHF
v_call: TRBV5-4; clone_size: NA; j_call: TRBJ1-5; d_call: NA; cdr3_nt: TGTGCCAGCAGCCCCAAACAGGGTTCGGATCAGCCCCAGCATTTT; cdr3_aa: CASSPKQGSDQPQHF
v_call: TRBV7-9; clone_size: NA; j_call: TRBJ2-7; d_call: NA; cdr3_nt: TGTGCCAGCAGCTTAGCGAAGGGGTACGAGCAGTACTTC; cdr3_aa: CASSLAKGYEQYF
v_call: TRBV18; clone_size: NA; j_call: TRBJ1-2; d_call: TRBD1; cdr3_nt: TGTGCCAGCTCACTACAGGGGTCGGGCATATTGGGCTATGGCTACACCTTC; cdr3_aa: CASSLQGSGILGYGYTF
v_call: TRBV5-4; clone_size: NA; j_call: TRBJ2-1; d_call: NA; cdr3_nt: TGTGCCAGCAGCTTGGACGAGCTTCAGTTCTTC; cdr3_aa: CASSLDELQFF
v_call: TRBV5-1; clone_size: NA; j_call: TRBJ2-2; d_call: TRBD1; cdr3_nt: TGCGCCAGCAGTTACAACACCCCGGGACAGGGGGCGACCGGGGAGCTGTTTTTT; cdr3_aa: CASSYNTPGQGATGELFF
v_call: TRBV30; clone_size: NA; j_call: TRBJ2-5; d_call: TRBD1; cdr3_nt: TGTGCCTGGAGTCTAGGGGACAGGGGGGCGAGGGAGACCCAGTACTTC; cdr3_aa: CAWSLGDRGARETQYF
v_call: TRBV6-4; clone_size: NA; j_call: TRBJ2-1; d_call: TRBD1; cdr3_nt: TGTGCCAGCAGACCCCAGGGGGCTTCCTACAATGAGCAGTTCTTC; cdr3_aa: CASRPQGASYNEQFF
v_call: TRBV5-1; clone_size: NA; j_call: TRBJ2-7; d_call: NA; cdr3_nt: TGCGCCAGCAGCCAGGGGATTTTCTACGAGCAGTACTTC; cdr3_aa: CASSQGIFYEQYF
v_call: TRBV2; clone_size: few; j_call: TRBJ2-7; d_call: TRBD1; cdr3_nt: TGTGCCAGCAGTTGGGGATACGGGACAGGGGGCTACGAGCAGTACTTC; cdr3_aa: CASSWGYGTGGYEQYF
v_call: TRBV15; clone_size: NA; j_call: TRBJ1-1; d_call: TRBD1; cdr3_nt: TGTGCCACCAGCAGAGATTGGGGACAGGGGGTGAACACTGAAGCTTTCTTT; cdr3_aa: CATSRDWGQGVNTEAFF
v_call: TRBV19; clone_size: few; j_call: TRBJ2-4; d_call: TRBD2; cdr3_nt: TGTGCCAGTAGTATAGGCGGGGGGGAAGCCAAAAACATTCAGTACTTC; cdr3_aa: CASSIGGGEAKNIQYF